A selection of T cell receptor beta chains follows, all from one sample in a study of beta chain features in type 1 diabetes. Assay used: immunoSEQ multiplex PCR; TCRdb lists only in-frame clones, some missing. The sample yields more than 300,000 clones, about a tenth seen once. The sequencing sample was made of central memory CD4+ T cells from blood. Receptors originate from a young man with type 1 diabetes. The CDR3 runs from the conserved cysteine through the conserved F or W. The order of the fields is V gene, CDR3 length, D gene, J gene, clone size, CDR3 DNA, CDR3 protein. D genes are given only for firm matches. Clone size is shown for a subset of rows, as once, few, many or a class of expanded clone.

V: TRBV2
length: 14
D: NA
J: TRBJ1-1
size: few
DNA: TGTGCCAGCAGCGCCTCCGGGACGGGGACTGAAGCTTTCTTT
CDR3: CASSASGTGTEAFF

V: TRBV7-2
length: 16
D: NA
J: TRBJ2-1
size: NA
DNA: TGTGCCAGCAGCTTGGGGGCCAGCGTCGCCTACAATGAGCAGTTCTTC
CDR3: CASSLGASVAYNEQFF

V: TRBV5-6
length: 15
D: NA
J: TRBJ2-7
size: NA
DNA: TGTGCCAGCAGCTTTGATACAGGGCCCTTATACGAGCAGTACTTC
CDR3: CASSFDTGPLYEQYF

V: TRBV29-1
length: 13
D: NA
J: TRBJ2-7
size: few
DNA: NA
CDR3: CREGTGYHCEQYF

V: TRBV2
length: 11
D: NA
J: TRBJ2-1
size: NA
DNA: TGTGCCATCCTTTTGGGTCGTGAGCAGTTCTTC
CDR3: CAILLGREQFF

V: TRBV7-8
length: 13
D: NA
J: TRBJ1-1
size: NA
DNA: TGTGCCAGCAGCCCAGACGAGTACACTGAAGCTTTCTTT
CDR3: CASSPDEYTEAFF

V: TRBV18
length: 14
D: NA
J: TRBJ1-1
size: few
DNA: TGTGCCAGCTCCCACGAGGAGGGAAACACTGAAGCTTTCTTT
CDR3: CASSHEEGNTEAFF

V: TRBV5-1
length: 15
D: TRBD2
J: TRBJ2-3
size: many
DNA: TGCGCCAGCACCTTGACGGCGGGGGGCACAGATACGCAGTATTTT
CDR3: CASTLTAGGTDTQYF

V: TRBV11-2
length: 14
D: NA
J: TRBJ2-1
size: NA
DNA: TGTGCCAGCAGCTTAGACACTCGGGGGCGCGATGGGTTCTTC
CDR3: CASSLDTRGRDGFF

V: TRBV27
length: 13
D: NA
J: TRBJ1-1
size: few
DNA: TGTGCCAGGGGTGGCGACCTAAACACTGAAGCTTTCTTT
CDR3: CARGGDLNTEAFF

V: TRBV25-1
length: 14
D: TRBD2
J: TRBJ2-1
size: few
DNA: TGTGCCAGCAGACTAGCGGGGTTAAATAATGAGCAGTTCTTC
CDR3: CASRLAGLNNEQFF

V: TRBV11-2
length: 19
D: TRBD2
J: TRBJ2-4
size: NA
DNA: TGTGCCAGCAGCACCGATAGCGGGGGAGTCGCGGGCGCCAAAAACATTCAGTACTTC
CDR3: CASSTDSGGVAGAKNIQYF

V: TRBV5-1
length: 14
D: NA
J: TRBJ2-1
size: NA
DNA: TGCGCCAGCAGCAACCCACCCACCGGCAATGAGCAGTTCTTC
CDR3: CASSNPPTGNEQFF

V: TRBV4-1
length: 16
D: TRBD2
J: TRBJ2-2
size: NA
DNA: TGCGCCAGCAAGACTAGCGGGGAGTTCAACACCGGGGAGCTGTTTTTT
CDR3: CASKTSGEFNTGELFF

V: TRBV29-1
length: 11
D: NA
J: TRBJ2-5
size: NA
DNA: TGCAGCGTTGAAGAGCGGCGGGCCCAGTACTTC
CDR3: CSVEERRAQYF

V: TRBV7-9
length: 17
D: NA
J: TRBJ2-5
size: NA
DNA: TGTGCCAGCAGCCGACAACCGGGACTCCTCCGGATGGAGACCCAGTACTTC
CDR3: CASSRQPGLLRMETQYF

V: TRBV5-6
length: 11
D: NA
J: TRBJ2-7
size: few
DNA: TGTGCCAGCAGCTGGGCTAACGAGCAGTACTTC
CDR3: CASSWANEQYF